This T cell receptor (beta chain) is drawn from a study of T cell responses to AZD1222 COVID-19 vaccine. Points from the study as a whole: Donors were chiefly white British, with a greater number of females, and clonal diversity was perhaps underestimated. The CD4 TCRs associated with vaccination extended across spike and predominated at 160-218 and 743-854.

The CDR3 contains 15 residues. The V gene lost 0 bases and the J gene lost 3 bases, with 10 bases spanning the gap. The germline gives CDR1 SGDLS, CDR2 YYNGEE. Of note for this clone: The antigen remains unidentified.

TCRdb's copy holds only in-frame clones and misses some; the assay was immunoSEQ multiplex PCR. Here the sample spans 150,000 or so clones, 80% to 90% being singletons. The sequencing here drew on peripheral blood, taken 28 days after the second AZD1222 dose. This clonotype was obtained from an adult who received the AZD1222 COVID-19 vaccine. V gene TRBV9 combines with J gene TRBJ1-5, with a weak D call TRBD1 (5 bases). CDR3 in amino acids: CASSVDGTVNQPQHF. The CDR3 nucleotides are TGTGCCAGCAGCGTAGATGGGACGGTCAATCAGCCCCAGCATTTT.